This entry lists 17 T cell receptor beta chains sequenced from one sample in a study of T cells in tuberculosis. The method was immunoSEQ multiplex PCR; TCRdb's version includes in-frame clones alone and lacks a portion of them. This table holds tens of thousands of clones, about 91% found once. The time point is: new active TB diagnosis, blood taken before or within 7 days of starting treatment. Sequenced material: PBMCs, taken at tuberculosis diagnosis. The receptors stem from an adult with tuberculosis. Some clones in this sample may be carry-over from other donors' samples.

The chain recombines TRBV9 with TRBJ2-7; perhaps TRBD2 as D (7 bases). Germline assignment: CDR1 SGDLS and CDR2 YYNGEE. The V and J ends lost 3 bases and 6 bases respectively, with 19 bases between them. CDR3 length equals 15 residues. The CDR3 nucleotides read TGTGCCAGCAGCGCGGAAGGGGGGGCCTACTCCGAGCAGTACTTC. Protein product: CASSAEGGAYSEQYF.

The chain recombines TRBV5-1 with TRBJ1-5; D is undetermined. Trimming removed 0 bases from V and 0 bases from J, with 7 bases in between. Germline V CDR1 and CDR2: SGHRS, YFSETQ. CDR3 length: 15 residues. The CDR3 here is CASSLESDSNQPQHF. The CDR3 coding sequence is TGCGCCAGCAGCTTGGAATCAGATAGCAATCAGCCCCAGCATTTT.

The CDR3: CASSSGIGGYTF. The CDR3 coding sequence is TGTGCCAGCAGCTCAGGGATAGGTGGCTACACCTTC. The chain uses TRBV5-5 and TRBJ1-2; maybe TRBD1 (5 bases). CDR3 size: 12 residues. V lost 3 bases to trimming and J lost 7 bases, with 10 bases between them. The germline V gene has CDR1 SGHKS and CDR2 YYEKEE (reference sequence).

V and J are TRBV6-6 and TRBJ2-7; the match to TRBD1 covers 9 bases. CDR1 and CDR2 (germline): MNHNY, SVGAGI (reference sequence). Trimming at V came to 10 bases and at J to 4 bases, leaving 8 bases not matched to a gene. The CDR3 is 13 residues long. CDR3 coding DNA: TGTGCCACCTTGGACAGGGGACAATACGAGCAGTACTTC. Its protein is CATLDRGQYEQYF.

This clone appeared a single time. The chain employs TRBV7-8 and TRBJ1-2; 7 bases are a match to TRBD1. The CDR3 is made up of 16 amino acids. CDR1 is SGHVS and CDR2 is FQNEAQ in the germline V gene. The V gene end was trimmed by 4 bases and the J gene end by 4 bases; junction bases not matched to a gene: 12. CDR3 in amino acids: CASSSTGIGAGYGYTF. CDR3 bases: TGTGCCAGCAGCTCGACAGGGATCGGGGCGGGCTATGGCTACACCTTC.

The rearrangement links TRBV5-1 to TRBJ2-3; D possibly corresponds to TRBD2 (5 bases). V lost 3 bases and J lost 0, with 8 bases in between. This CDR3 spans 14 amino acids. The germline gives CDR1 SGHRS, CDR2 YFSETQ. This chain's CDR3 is CASSWERSTDTQYF. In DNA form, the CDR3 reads TGCGCCAGCAGCTGGGAGCGCAGCACAGATACGCAGTATTTT. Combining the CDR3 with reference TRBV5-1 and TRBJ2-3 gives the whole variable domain KAGVTQTPRYLIKTRGQQVTLSCSPISGHRSVSWYQQTPGQGLQFLFEYFSETQRNKGNFPGRFSGRQFSNSRSEMNVSTLELGDSALYLCASSWERSTDTQYFGPGTRLTVL.

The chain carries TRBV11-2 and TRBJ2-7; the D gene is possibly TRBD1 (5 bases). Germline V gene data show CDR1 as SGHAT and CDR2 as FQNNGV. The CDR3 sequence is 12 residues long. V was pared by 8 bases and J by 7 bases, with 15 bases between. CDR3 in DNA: TGTGCCAGCGGCGGTGGGGCCGAGGAGCAGTACTTC. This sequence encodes CASGGGAEEQYF.

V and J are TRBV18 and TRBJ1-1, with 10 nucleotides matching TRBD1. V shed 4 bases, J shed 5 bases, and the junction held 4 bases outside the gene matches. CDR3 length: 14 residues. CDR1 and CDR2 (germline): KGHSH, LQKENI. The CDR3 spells CASSRQGARTEAFF. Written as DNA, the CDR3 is TGTGCCAGCTCACGACAGGGGGCGAGGACTGAAGCTTTCTTT.

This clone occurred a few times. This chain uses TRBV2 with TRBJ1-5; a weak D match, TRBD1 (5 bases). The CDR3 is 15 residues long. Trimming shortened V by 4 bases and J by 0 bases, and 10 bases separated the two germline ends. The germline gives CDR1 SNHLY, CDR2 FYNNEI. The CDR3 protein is CASSGQIHSNQPQHF. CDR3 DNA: TGTGCCAGCAGTGGACAGATTCATAGCAATCAGCCCCAGCATTTT.

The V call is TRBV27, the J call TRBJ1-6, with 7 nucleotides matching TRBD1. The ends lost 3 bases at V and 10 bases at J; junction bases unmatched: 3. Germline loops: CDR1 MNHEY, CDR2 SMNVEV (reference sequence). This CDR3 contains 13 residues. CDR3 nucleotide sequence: TGTGCCAGCAGTTTCCCAGGGGGGTCACCCCTCCACTTT. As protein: CASSFPGGSPLHF.

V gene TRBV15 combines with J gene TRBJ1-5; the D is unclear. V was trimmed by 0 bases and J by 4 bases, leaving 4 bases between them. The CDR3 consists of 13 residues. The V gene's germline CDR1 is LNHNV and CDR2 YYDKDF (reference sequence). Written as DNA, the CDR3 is TGTGCCACCAGCAGAGATCAAAATCAGCCCCAGCATTTT. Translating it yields CATSRDQNQPQHF.

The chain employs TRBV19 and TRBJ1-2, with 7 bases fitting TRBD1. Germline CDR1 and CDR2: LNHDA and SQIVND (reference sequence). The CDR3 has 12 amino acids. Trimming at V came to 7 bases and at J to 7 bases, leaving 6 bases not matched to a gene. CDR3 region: CASTIGTVGYTF. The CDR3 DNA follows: TGTGCCAGTACTATCGGGACAGTTGGCTACACCTTC.

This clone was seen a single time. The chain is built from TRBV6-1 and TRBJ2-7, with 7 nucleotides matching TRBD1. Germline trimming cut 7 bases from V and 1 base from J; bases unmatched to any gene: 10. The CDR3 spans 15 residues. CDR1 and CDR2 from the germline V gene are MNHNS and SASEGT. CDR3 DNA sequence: TGTGCCAGCACTGAGGTTTTGGGACAGTCCTACGAGCAGTACTTC. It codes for CASTEVLGQSYEQYF.

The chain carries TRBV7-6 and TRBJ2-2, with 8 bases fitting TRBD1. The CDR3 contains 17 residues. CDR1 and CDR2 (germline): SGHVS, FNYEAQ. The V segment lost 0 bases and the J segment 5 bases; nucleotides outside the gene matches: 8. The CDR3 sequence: CASSLAAGGFQTGELFF. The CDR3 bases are TGTGCCAGCAGCTTAGCCGCAGGGGGCTTCCAAACCGGGGAGCTGTTTTTT. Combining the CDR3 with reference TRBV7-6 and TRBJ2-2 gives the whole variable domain GAGVSQSPRYKVTKRGQDVALRCDPISGHVSLYWYRQALGQGPEFLTYFNYEAQQDKSGLPNDRFSAERPEGSISTLTIQRTEQRDSAMYRCASSLAAGGFQTGELFFGEGSRLTVL.

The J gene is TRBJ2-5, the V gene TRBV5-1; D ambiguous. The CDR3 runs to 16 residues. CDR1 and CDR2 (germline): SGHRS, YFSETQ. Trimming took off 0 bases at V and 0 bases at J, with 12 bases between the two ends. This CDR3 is CASSLDQIPYQETQYF. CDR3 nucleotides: TGCGCCAGCAGCTTGGATCAGATACCGTACCAAGAGACCCAGTACTTC. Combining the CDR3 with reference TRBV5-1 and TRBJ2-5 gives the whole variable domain KAGVTQTPRYLIKTRGQQVTLSCSPISGHRSVSWYQQTPGQGLQFLFEYFSETQRNKGNFPGRFSGRQFSNSRSEMNVSTLELGDSALYLCASSLDQIPYQETQYFGPGTRLLVL.

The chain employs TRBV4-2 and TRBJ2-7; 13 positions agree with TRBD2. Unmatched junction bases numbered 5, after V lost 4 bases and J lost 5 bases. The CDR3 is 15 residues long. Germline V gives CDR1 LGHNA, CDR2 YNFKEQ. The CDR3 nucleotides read TGTGCCAGCAGCCGTCAACTAGCGGGGGGGCACGAGCAGTACTTC. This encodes CASSRQLAGGHEQYF.

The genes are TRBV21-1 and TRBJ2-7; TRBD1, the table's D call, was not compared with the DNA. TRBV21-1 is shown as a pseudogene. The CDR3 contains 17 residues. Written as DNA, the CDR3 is TGTGCCAGCAGCCCCCGGGACAGGGGGTTGGCATCCTACGAGCAGTACTTC. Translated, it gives CASSPRDRGLASYEQYF.